What follows is one TCR beta chain and its context. Measured with immunoSEQ multiplex PCR; TCRdb has only the in-frame clones, and not every one. The profile shows a few hundred thousand clones, roughly nine tenths of them singletons. The data were obtained in a study of blood T cell repertoires in COVID-19. V was clipped by 3 bases and J by 4 bases; unmatched bases: 4. Germline CDR1 SEHNR, CDR2 FQNEAQ (reference sequence). This CDR3 has 15 amino acids. V and J are TRBV7-9 and TRBJ1-2; 11 bases fit TRBD1. The material sequenced was peripheral blood. The clonotype comes from a man between 18 and 29 years old who had recovered from COVID-19. The CDR3: CASSFGQGAFYGYTF. The CDR3, as DNA: TGTGCCAGCAGCTTCGGACAGGGGGCCTTCTATGGCTACACCTTC.